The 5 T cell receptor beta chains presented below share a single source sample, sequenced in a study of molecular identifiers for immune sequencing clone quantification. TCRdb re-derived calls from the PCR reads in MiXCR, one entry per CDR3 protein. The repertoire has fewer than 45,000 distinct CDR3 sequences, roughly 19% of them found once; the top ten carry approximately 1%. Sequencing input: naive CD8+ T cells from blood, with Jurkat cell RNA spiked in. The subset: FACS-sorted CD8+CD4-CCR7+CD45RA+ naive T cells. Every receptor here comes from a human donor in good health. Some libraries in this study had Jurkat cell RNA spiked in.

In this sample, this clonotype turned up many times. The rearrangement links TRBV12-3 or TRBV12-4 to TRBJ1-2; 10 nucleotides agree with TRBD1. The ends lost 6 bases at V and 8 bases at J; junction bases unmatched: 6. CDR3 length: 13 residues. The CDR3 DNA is TGTGCCAGCAGACCTGGGACAGGGGACGGCTACACCTTC. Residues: CASRPGTGDGYTF.

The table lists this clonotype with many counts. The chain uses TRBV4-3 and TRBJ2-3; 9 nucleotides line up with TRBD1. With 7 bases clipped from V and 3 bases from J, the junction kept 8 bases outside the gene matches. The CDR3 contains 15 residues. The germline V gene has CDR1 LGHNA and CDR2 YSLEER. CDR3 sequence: CASKQGATLTDTQYF. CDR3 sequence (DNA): TGCGCCAGCAAACAGGGGGCTACTTTGACAGATACGCAGTATTTT.

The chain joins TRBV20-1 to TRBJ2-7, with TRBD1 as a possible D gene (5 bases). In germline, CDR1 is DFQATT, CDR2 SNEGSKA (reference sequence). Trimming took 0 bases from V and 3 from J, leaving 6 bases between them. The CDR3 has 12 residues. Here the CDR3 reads CSAREQGYEQYF. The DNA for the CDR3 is TGCAGTGCTAGAGAGCAGGGCTACGAGCAGTACTTC.

CDR3 residues: CASSLMGRKETQYF. In DNA form, the CDR3 reads TGTGCCAGCAGTTTAATGGGCAGGAAAGAGACCCAGTACTTC. The gene calls are TRBV27 and TRBJ2-5, with D unresolved. V was clipped by 2 bases and J by 3 bases, with 10 bases between them. The length of the CDR3 is 14 residues. CDR1 is MNHEY, CDR2 SMNVEV, per germline (reference sequence).

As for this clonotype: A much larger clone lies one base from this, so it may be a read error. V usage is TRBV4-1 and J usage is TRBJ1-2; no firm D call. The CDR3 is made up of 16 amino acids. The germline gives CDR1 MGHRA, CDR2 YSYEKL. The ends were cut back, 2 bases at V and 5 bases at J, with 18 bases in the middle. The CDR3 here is CASSQNGGSDGYGYTF. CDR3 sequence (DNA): TGCGCCAGCAGCCAAAATGGCGGGTCTGATGGGTATGGCTACACCTTC.